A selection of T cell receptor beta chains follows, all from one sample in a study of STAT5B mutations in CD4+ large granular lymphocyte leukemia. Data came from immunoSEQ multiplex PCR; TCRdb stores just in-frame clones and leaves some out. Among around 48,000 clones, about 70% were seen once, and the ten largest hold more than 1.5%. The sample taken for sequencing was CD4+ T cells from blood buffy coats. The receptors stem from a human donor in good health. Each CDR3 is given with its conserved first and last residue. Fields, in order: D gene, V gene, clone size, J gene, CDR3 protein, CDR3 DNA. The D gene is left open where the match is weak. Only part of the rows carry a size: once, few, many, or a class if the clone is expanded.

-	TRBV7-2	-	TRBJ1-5	CASSSSGTENQPQHF	TGTGCCAGCAGCTCCTCCGGGACTGAGAATCAGCCCCAGCATTTT
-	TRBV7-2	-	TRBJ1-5	CASTQGRSQPQHF	TGTGCCAGCACTCAGGGGCGCAGTCAGCCCCAGCATTTT
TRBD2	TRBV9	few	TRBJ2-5	CASSLTSGGETQYF	TGTGCCAGCAGCCTGACTAGCGGGGGAGAGACCCAGTACTTC
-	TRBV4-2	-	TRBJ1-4	CASSQLTGSNEKLFF	TGTGCCAGCAGCCAACTAACAGGTTCTAATGAAAAACTGTTTTTT
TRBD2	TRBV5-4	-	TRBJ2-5	CASSYGTSGGRQAQYF	TGTGCCAGCAGCTATGGGACTAGCGGGGGGCGGCAAGCCCAGTACTTC
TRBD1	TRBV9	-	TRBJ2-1	CASSVARGQGYNEQFF	TGTGCCAGCAGCGTAGCTAGGGGACAGGGGTACAATGAGCAGTTCTTC
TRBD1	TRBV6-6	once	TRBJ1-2	CASSYSGRGGYGYTF	TGTGCCAGCAGTTACTCCGGCAGGGGGGGCTATGGCTACACCTTC
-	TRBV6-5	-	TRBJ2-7	CASSYSRGTSYEQYF	TGTGCCAGCAGTTACTCGCGGGGAACCTCCTACGAGCAGTACTTC
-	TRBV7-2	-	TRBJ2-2	CASSLVVGEAGELFF	TGTGCCAGCAGCTTAGTGGTAGGGGAAGCCGGGGAGCTGTTTTTT
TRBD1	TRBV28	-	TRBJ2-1	CASGLRDRVSNEQFF	TGTGCCAGCGGCCTCCGGGACAGGGTTAGCAATGAGCAGTTCTTC
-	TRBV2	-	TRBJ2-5	CASSYQETQYF	TGTGCCAGCAGTTACCAAGAGACCCAGTACTTC
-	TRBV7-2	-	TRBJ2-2	CASSPRDPTGELFF	TGTGCCAGCAGCCCCCGGGACCCCACCGGGGAGCTGTTTTTT
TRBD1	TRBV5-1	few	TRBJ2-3	CASSLAGQITDTQYF	TGCGCCAGCAGCTTGGCGGGACAGATCACAGATACGCAGTATTTT
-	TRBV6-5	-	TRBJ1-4	CASTRGIGVGEKLFF	TGTGCCAGCACCCGTGGCATCGGGGTGGGTGAAAAACTGTTTTTT
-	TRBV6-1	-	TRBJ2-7	CASSEVDYEQYF	TGTGCCAGCAGTGAAGTGGACTACGAGCAGTACTTC
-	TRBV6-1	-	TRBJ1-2	CASSVPDGTYGYTF	TGTGCCAGCAGTGTCCCGGACGGAACCTATGGCTACACCTTC
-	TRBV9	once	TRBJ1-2	CASSVAGTAYGYTF	TGTGCCAGCAGCGTCGCCGGGACGGCCTATGGCTACACCTTC
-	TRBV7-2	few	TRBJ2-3	CASSLEWGGDTQYF	TGTGCCAGCAGCTTAGAGTGGGGCGGAGATACGCAGTATTTT
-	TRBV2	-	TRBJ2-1	CASSEDWYNEQFF	TGTGCCAGCAGTGAGGATTGGTACAATGAGCAGTTCTTC
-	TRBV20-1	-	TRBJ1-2	CSAPRASGYTF	TGCAGTGCTCCCAGGGCCAGTGGCTACACCTTC
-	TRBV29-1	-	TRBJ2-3	CSVGQGVGLGTDTQYF	TGCAGCGTTGGCCAGGGAGTGGGTCTGGGCACAGATACGCAGTATTTT
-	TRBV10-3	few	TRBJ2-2	CAISALGDTGELFF	TGTGCCATCAGTGCGCTTGGGGACACCGGGGAGCTGTTTTTT
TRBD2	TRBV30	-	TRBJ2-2	CAWKGLAGGRYTGELFF	TGTGCCTGGAAGGGACTAGCGGGGGGTCGGTACACCGGGGAGCTGTTTTTT
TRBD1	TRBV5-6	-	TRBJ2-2	CASSAPPGQGTTGELFF	TGTGCCAGCAGCGCCCCCCCGGGACAGGGGACCACCGGGGAGCTGTTTTTT
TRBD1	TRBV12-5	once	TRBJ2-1	CASGSDRIATEQFF	TGTGCTAGTGGTTCGGACAGGATCGCCACTGAGCAGTTCTTC
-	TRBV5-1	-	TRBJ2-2	CASRPGGADTGELFF	TGCGCCAGCAGACCTGGTGGGGCCGACACCGGGGAGCTGTTTTTT
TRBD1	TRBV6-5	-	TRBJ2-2	CASSTGVPDTGELFF	TGTGCCAGCAGTACAGGGGTGCCCGACACCGGGGAGCTGTTTTTT
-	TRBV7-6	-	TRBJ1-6	CASSPDGGGSSPLHF	TGTGCCAGCAGCCCAGATGGGGGGGGCTCCTCACCCCTCCACTTT
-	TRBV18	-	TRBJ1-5	CASPYSNQPQHF	TGTGCCAGCCCGTATAGCAATCAGCCCCAGCATTTT
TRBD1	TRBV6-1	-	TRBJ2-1	CASRITGQGANEQFF	TGTGCCAGCAGGATAACAGGACAGGGGGCTAATGAGCAGTTCTTC
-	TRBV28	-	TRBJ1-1	CASSFQGKDTEAFF	TGTGCCAGCAGTTTTCAGGGGAAGGACACTGAAGCTTTCTTT
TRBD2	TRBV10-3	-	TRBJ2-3	CATRGGSPDTQYF	TGTGCCACCCGGGGGGGCTCCCCAGATACGCAGTATTTT
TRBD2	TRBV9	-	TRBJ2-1	CASSFPRGVDRSEQFF	TGTGCCAGCAGCTTTCCTCGGGGGGTTGACCGCTCGGAGCAGTTCTTC
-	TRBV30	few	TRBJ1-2	CAWSVWGFGYTF	TGTGCCTGGAGTGTCTGGGGGTTTGGCTACACCTTC
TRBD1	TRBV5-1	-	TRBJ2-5	CASSLGGQAMETQYF	TGCGCCAGCAGCTTGGGGGGACAGGCCATGGAGACCCAGTACTTC
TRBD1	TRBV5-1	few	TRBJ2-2	CASGTGPTGELFF	TGCGCCAGCGGGACAGGGCCCACCGGGGAGCTGTTTTTT
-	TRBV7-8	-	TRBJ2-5	CASSLLVRGNQETQYF	TGTGCCAGCAGCTTATTGGTCCGGGGGAACCAAGAGACCCAGTACTTC
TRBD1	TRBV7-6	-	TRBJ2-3	CASSDRGGTDTQYF	TGTGCCAGCAGCGACAGGGGGGGGACAGATACGCAGTATTTT
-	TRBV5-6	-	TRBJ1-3	CASTEQGFSGNTIYF	TGTGCCAGCACTGAACAGGGTTTTTCTGGAAACACCATATATTTT
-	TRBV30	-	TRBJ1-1	CAWISFNTEAFF	TGTGCCTGGATAAGTTTTAACACTGAAGCTTTCTTT
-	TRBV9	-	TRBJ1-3	CASSVGLLSGNTIYF	TGTGCCAGCAGCGTAGGGCTCCTCTCTGGAAACACCATATATTTT
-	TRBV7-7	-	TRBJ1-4	CASSLDLDEKLFF	TGTGCTAGCAGCTTAGACTTGGATGAAAAACTGTTTTTT
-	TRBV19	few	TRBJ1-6	CASSKGDGFYSPLHF	TGTGCCAGTAGTAAGGGAGACGGGTTTTACTCACCCCTCCACTTT
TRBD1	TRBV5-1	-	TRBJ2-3	CASSPGQGADTQYF	TGCGCCAGCAGCCCGGGACAGGGGGCAGATACGCAGTATTTT
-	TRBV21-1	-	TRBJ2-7	CASSKVGQGSYEQYF	-
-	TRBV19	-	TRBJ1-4	CASSNLHSPNEKLFF	TGTGCCAGTAGTAACCTACATTCTCCTAATGAAAAACTGTTTTTT
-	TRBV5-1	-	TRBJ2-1	CASSLAGSQAYNEQFF	TGCGCCAGCAGCTTGGCCGGCAGCCAAGCCTACAATGAGCAGTTCTTC
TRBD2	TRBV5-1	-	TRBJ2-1	CASSVTSSEQFF	TGCGCCAGCAGCGTGACTAGCAGTGAGCAGTTCTTC
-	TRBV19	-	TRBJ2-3	CASSTRRELADTQYF	TGTGCCAGTAGTACCCGCAGGGAATTGGCGGATACGCAGTATTTT
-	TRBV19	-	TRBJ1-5	CASQLGLGEQPQHF	TGTGCCAGCCAGCTGGGGTTGGGCGAGCAGCCCCAGCATTTT
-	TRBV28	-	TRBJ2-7	CASSLLASGKNEQYF	TGTGCCAGCAGTTTATTAGCCAGCGGAAAAAACGAGCAGTACTTC